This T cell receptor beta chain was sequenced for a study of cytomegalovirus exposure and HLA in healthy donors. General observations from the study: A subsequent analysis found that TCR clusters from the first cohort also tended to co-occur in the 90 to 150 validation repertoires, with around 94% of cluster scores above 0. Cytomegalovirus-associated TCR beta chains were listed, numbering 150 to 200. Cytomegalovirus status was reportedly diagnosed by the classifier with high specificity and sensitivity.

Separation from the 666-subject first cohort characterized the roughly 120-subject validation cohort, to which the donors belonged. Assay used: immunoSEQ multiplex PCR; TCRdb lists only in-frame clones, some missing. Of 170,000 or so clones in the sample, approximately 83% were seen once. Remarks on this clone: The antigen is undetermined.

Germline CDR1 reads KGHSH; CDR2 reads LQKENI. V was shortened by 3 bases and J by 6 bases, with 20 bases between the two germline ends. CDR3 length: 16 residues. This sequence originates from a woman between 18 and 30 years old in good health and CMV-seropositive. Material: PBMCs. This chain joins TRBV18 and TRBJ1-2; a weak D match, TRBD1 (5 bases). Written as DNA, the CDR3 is TGTGCCAGCTCACCCTCGGGAGGGGTGACAGCTCATGGCTACACCTTC. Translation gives CASSPSGGVTAHGYTF.